These T cell receptor beta chains were read from a single sample in a study of identifying expanded T cells in peripheral blood. Clones were sequenced by immunoSEQ multiplex PCR, and TCRdb holds only the in-frame ones, with some missing. The sample yields about 80,000 clones, over 85% seen once. Input material: blood. These receptor sequences come from a person aged 18 to 70 in good health. The conserved cysteine and the conserved F or W are not part of the CDR3 here. Some rows have no size entry. The others give once, few or many, or a class for an expanded clone.

>TRBJ1-1|NA|TRBV7-2
ASSLEEVNTEAF
>TRBJ1-1|few|TRBV19
ASSNGRTEAF
>TRBJ2-1|NA|TRBV19
ASSVRDSLSDEQF
>TRBJ2-1|NA|TRBV6-5
ASSTSGGPYNEQF
>TRBJ1-3|NA|TRBV7-9
ASSLQGVSGNTIY
>TRBJ1-2|NA|TRBV7-6
ASSLVSGSTSYT
>TRBJ1-2|NA|TRBV4-1
ASSQDSIETALYGYT
>TRBJ1-6|NA|TRBV30
AWSVPSWGRGYNSPLH
>TRBJ1-2|NA|TRBV19
ASSIWSGQPSYGYT
>TRBJ2-1|NA|TRBV7-2
ASSFLTRDGQF
>TRBJ2-2|NA|TRBV9
ASSTPFGTGELF
>TRBJ2-1|NA|TRBV21-1
ASSKATETEGYNEQF
>TRBJ1-4|NA|TRBV6-1
ASSEVGGLNEKLF
>TRBJ1-1|NA|TRBV2
ASSLIAGQNTEAF
>TRBJ1-6|NA|TRBV7-6
ASSLGGQGNNSPLH
>TRBJ1-5|NA|TRBV7-9
ASSLVGQGNQPQH
>TRBJ2-6|NA|TRBV4-3
ASSQDAGGSVSGANVLT
>TRBJ1-1|NA|TRBV27
ASRPGRKNTEAF
>TRBJ1-1|NA|TRBV2
ASSEGAGMNTEAF
>TRBJ1-2|NA|TRBV9
ASSVRDNLGGYT